Listed below are T cell receptor beta chains from one sample, sequenced in a study of T cells in Graves' hyperthyroidism and ophthalmopathy. A single record per CDR3 protein comes from TCRdb applying MiXCR to the multiplex PCR reads. Among 300,000 or so distinct CDR3 sequences, 15% to 20% were seen once, and the ten largest hold around 58%. The sequenced sample consisted of blood. Every receptor here comes from a woman aged 60-75 years with Graves' ophthalmopathy. The CDR3 runs from the conserved cysteine through the conserved F or W. The D gene is left open where the match is weak. The size of a clone is reported for some rows only, either as once, few or many, or as a class for expanded clones.

-	-	TRBV5-1	TRBJ2-7	CASSLAPGTGTYEQYF	TGCGCCAGCAGCTTGGCGCCCGGGACGGGAACTTACGAGCAGTACTTC
-	many	TRBV20-1	TRBJ2-1	CSAKSGNEQFF	TGCAGTGCAAAAAGCGGGAATGAGCAGTTCTTC
-	many	TRBV4-2	TRBJ1-2	CASSQTGSGGYTF	TGTGCCAGCAGCCAAACCGGGTCCGGCGGCTACACCTTC
-	many	TRBV5-1	TRBJ2-2	CASSLNRATNTGELFF	TGCGCCAGCAGCTTGAACCGGGCTACGAACACCGGGGAGCTGTTTTTT
TRBD1	-	TRBV9	TRBJ2-4	CANSVGTEKPQYF	TGTGCCAACAGCGTAGGGACAGAAAAACCTCAGTACTTC
TRBD1	-	TRBV20-1	TRBJ1-4	CSASGQGGWGEKLFF	TGCAGTGCTTCGGGACAGGGGGGTTGGGGTGAAAAACTGTTTTTT
-	many	TRBV7-8	TRBJ2-3	CASSGQGSTDTQYF	TGTGCCAGCAGCGGTCAGGGAAGCACAGATACGCAGTATTTT
-	few	TRBV7-8	TRBJ1-5	CASSLSRSRQPQHF	TGTGCCAGCAGCTTATCCCGGAGCCGTCAGCCCCAGCATTTT
TRBD2	-	TRBV28	TRBJ2-4	CASSRRLAGESRRKNIQYF	TGTGCCAGCAGTCGCCGCCTAGCGGGAGAGTCGAGGAGGAAAAACATTCAGTACTTC
-	few	TRBV6-1	TRBJ2-6	CASSSQYSPGHPSGANVLTF	TGTGCCAGCAGTTCCCAGTATTCACCGGGACACCCCTCTGGGGCCAACGTCCTGACTTTC
TRBD2	many	TRBV7-6	TRBJ2-1	CASSFLAGGMANEQFF	TGTGCCAGCAGCTTCTTAGCGGGGGGGATGGCGAATGAGCAGTTCTTC
-	-	TRBV27	TRBJ1-1	CASSTRQAMNTEAFF	TGTGCCAGCAGTACCCGACAGGCCATGAACACTGAAGCTTTCTTT
-	many	TRBV6-5	TRBJ2-7	CASSYGDASSYEQYF	TGTGCCAGCAGTTACGGGGACGCAAGCTCCTACGAGCAGTACTTC
-	-	TRBV4-3	TRBJ1-2	CASSQDRAGVIDYGYTF	TGCGCCAGCAGCCAAGATCGGGCAGGCGTCATCGACTATGGCTACACCTTC
TRBD2	many	TRBV7-2	TRBJ2-3	CASRFGLAGTDTQYF	TGTGCCAGCAGGTTCGGACTAGCGGGCACAGATACGCAGTATTTT
-	-	TRBV6-5	TRBJ1-1	CASTYEVPTEAFF	TGTGCCAGCACTTATGAGGTACCCACTGAAGCTTTCTTT
-	-	TRBV9	TRBJ1-2	CASSVVPLGGYTF	TGTGCCAGCAGCGTAGTCCCTCTCGGTGGCTACACCTTC
-	-	TRBV20-1	TRBJ2-7	CSARGGAHHEQYF	TGCAGTGCTAGGGGGGGGGCTCACCACGAGCAGTACTTC
TRBD1	many	TRBV5-1	TRBJ2-2	CASSSGTGVTGELFF	TGCGCCAGCAGCTCCGGGACAGGGGTCACCGGGGAGCTGTTTTTT
-	few	TRBV5-1	TRBJ1-2	CASSQQDGYTF	TGCGCCAGCAGCCAACAGGATGGCTACACCTTC
-	-	TRBV7-2	TRBJ1-2	CASSLFALNDGYTF	TGTGCCAGCAGCTTATTTGCCTTAAACGATGGCTACACCTTC
TRBD2	many	TRBV5-6	TRBJ2-3	CASSNLAGVRDTQYF	TGTGCCAGCAGCAACCTAGCGGGAGTGAGAGATACGCAGTATTTT
TRBD1	few	TRBV19	TRBJ2-3	CASSIRTGASLTDTQYF	TGTGCCAGTAGTATAAGGACAGGGGCGAGCCTCACAGATACGCAGTATTTT
-	-	TRBV5-1	TRBJ1-6	CASSPAGAGYSPLHF	TGCGCCAGCAGCCCGGCCGGGGCAGGCTATTCACCCCTCCACTTT
-	many	TRBV7-9	TRBJ2-7	CASSLGHGLDEQYF	TGTGCCAGCAGTTTGGGCCACGGGCTGGACGAGCAGTACTTC
-	many	TRBV7-8	TRBJ1-1	CASSLVGGMNTEAFF	TGTGCCAGCAGCTTAGTCGGCGGGATGAACACTGAAGCTTTCTTT
-	many	TRBV5-1	TRBJ2-2	CASSLVFGELFF	TGCGCCAGCAGCTTGGTGTTCGGGGAGCTGTTTTTT
TRBD2	-	TRBV4-3	TRBJ2-2	CASSQVLASGNTGELFF	TGCGCCAGCAGCCAAGTACTAGCTAGCGGTAACACCGGGGAGCTGTTTTTT
-	few	TRBV18	TRBJ2-3	CASRPLQGTTQYF	TGTGCCAGCAGACCTCTCCAGGGGACGACGCAGTATTTT
-	many	TRBV15	TRBJ1-1	CATSPTDTIYTEAFF	TGTGCCACCAGCCCCACGGATACGATCTATACTGAAGCTTTCTTT
TRBD2	-	TRBV5-1	TRBJ2-3	CASRLAAGGPDTQYF	TGCGCCAGCAGGCTGGCGGCGGGGGGCCCAGATACGCAGTATTTT
TRBD2	-	TRBV27	TRBJ2-1	CASSLGGGQFF	TGCGCCAGCAGTTTAGGCGGGGGGCAGTTCTTC
TRBD1	many	TRBV24-1	TRBJ2-3	CATNTGQGYTDTQYF	TGTGCCACCAATACCGGACAGGGATACACAGATACGCAGTATTTT
-	few	TRBV20-1	TRBJ1-1	CSARQRQQNTEAFF	TGCAGTGCAAGGCAAAGACAGCAGAACACTGAAGCTTTCTTT
-	many	TRBV20-1	TRBJ2-2	CSARRGAGELFF	TGCAGTGCTAGGAGGGGAGCAGGGGAGCTGTTTTTT
-	-	TRBV5-1	TRBJ1-4	CASSFRSAEEKLFF	TGCGCCAGCAGCTTTCGTAGCGCGGAGGAAAAACTGTTTTTT
TRBD1	few	TRBV6-5	TRBJ1-2	CASSYSIQGANGYTF	TGTGCCAGCAGTTACTCGATACAGGGGGCCAATGGCTACACCTTC
-	many	TRBV6-2/TRBV6-3	TRBJ1-6	CASSYSSRGARSPLHF	TGTGCCAGCAGTTACTCGAGTAGGGGGGCTCGTTCGCCCCTCCACTTT
TRBD1	few	TRBV19	TRBJ1-5	CASSTRDRGNQPQHF	TGTGCCAGTAGTACCCGGGACAGGGGCAATCAGCCCCAGCATTTT
-	-	TRBV3-1	TRBJ1-5	CASSHRDFRRLGGVSNQPQHF	TGTGCCAGCAGCCACAGGGACTTCCGGCGGTTAGGAGGGGTAAGCAATCAGCCCCAGCATTTT
-	many	TRBV2	TRBJ2-7	CASSRDTFYEQYF	TGTGCCAGCAGTCGGGACACCTTCTACGAGCAGTACTTC
TRBD1	-	TRBV6-1	TRBJ1-4	CASSAGTGDEKLFF	TGTGCCAGCAGTGCAGGGACAGGGGATGAAAAACTGTTTTTT
-	many	TRBV7-9	TRBJ1-1	CASAQQIMNTEAFF	TGTGCCAGCGCCCAACAGATAATGAACACTGAAGCTTTCTTT
TRBD1	many	TRBV27	TRBJ2-7	CASSTRTGSYEQYF	TGTGCCAGCAGCACCCGGACAGGTTCCTACGAGCAGTACTTC
-	many	TRBV13	TRBJ1-5	CASSRGQPNQPQHF	TGTGCCAGCAGCAGAGGACAACCCAATCAGCCCCAGCATTTT
-	many	TRBV5-1	TRBJ2-3	CASSLEGRAVDTQYF	TGCGCCAGCAGCCTAGAAGGCAGGGCCGTAGATACGCAGTATTTT
-	few	TRBV6-1	TRBJ1-6	CASTRWGPSSYNSPLHF	TGTGCCAGCACCCGCTGGGGCCCGAGCTCCTATAATTCACCCCTCCACTTT
-	few	TRBV5-1	TRBJ1-4	CASSLGGRVEKLFF	TGCGCCAGCAGCTTAGGGGGGCGCGTTGAAAAACTGTTTTTT
TRBD1	-	TRBV12-3/TRBV12-4	TRBJ2-7	CASSLAQGGEQYF	TGTGCCAGCAGTTTAGCACAGGGGGGCGAGCAGTACTTC
-	-	TRBV9	TRBJ1-2	CASSVATGGYTF	TGTGCCAGCAGCGTAGCCACCGGTGGCTACACCTTC
-	many	TRBV6-1	TRBJ2-1	CASRSGTTSNEQFF	TGTGCCAGCAGGTCCGGGACGACTTCTAATGAGCAGTTCTTC
-	many	TRBV2	TRBJ1-5	CASHLDRTSLRNSNQPQHF	TGTGCCAGCCACCTTGACAGAACCAGCCTCAGAAATAGCAATCAGCCCCAGCATTTT
TRBD1	few	TRBV19	TRBJ2-7	CASSPRDRRYEQYF	TGTGCCAGTAGTCCTAGGGACAGGAGGTACGAGCAGTACTTC
-	many	TRBV28	TRBJ1-5	CASSPALGAGQPQHF	TGTGCCAGCAGTCCAGCACTTGGAGCGGGTCAGCCCCAGCATTTT
-	many	TRBV11-3	TRBJ2-1	CASSLTGDEQFF	TGTGCCAGCAGCTTAACTGGGGATGAGCAGTTCTTC
-	-	TRBV5-1	TRBJ1-4	CASSLEGATNEKLFF	TGCGCCAGCAGCTTGGAGGGAGCAACTAATGAAAAACTGTTTTTT
-	many	TRBV18	TRBJ2-3	CASSLLLADTQYF	TGTGCCAGCTCACTTCTACTAGCTGATACGCAGTATTTT
TRBD2	few	TRBV29-1	TRBJ2-5	CSVVVAGGETQYF	TGCAGCGTTGTTGTAGCGGGAGGAGAGACCCAGTACTTC
TRBD1	-	TRBV20-1	TRBJ2-2	CSARTGVRTGELFF	TGCAGTGCTAGGACAGGGGTTCGCACCGGGGAGCTGTTTTTT